Below, one T cell receptor beta chain is given with its context. Its target is unknown. This record belongs to a study of T-cell memory formation after mild COVID-19. Study findings and constraints: The appearance of some responding clones in pre-infection memory suggested that cross-reactive memory joined.

TCRdb recomputed calls from the 5' RACE reads with MiXCR, one row per CDR3 protein. The sample carries fewer than 250,000 distinct CDR3 sequences, roughly a tenth recorded once. Looked up from germline, CDR1 is SQVTM and CDR2 is ANQGSEA. The CDR3 is 11 amino acids. J was trimmed by 5 bases and V by 7 bases; bases with no gene match: 5. Sequencing input: PBMCs or a T cell subset sorted from them (not recorded which). This TCR came from a man aged 18 to 29 who had mild COVID-19 (a few samples of this study predate the infection). Cell type and time point are not known. This chain links TRBV29-1 with TRBJ2-7; TRBD1 agrees at 7 bases. As DNA, the CDR3 is TGCAGCGGGGGACAGCTCGACGAGCAGTACTTC. It specifies CSGGQLDEQYF.